This T cell receptor (beta chain) was found in a study of T-cell memory formation after mild COVID-19. Each CDR3 protein gets one entry after TCRdb re-called the 5' RACE reads with MiXCR. The sample has approximately 350,000 distinct CDR3 sequences, about an eighth seen once; the top ten hold about a fifth. The germline V and J ends were trimmed by 5 bases and 7 bases, with 6 bases remaining between them. This CDR3 is 11 amino acids long. V is TRBV12-3 or TRBV12-4 and J is TRBJ2-1; D gene ambiguous. Specimen: PBMCs or a T cell subset sorted from them (not recorded which). The receptor was derived from a man younger than 30 who had mild COVID-19 (a few samples of this study predate the infection). Cell type and time point are not known. CDR3 amino acids: CASSRPNEQFF. The CDR3 DNA follows: TGTGCCAGCAGTCGCCCGAATGAGCAGTTCTTC.